This T cell receptor beta chain is drawn from a study of T cells in Graves' hyperthyroidism and ophthalmopathy. The CDR3 consists of 15 residues. CDR1 is SGHRS, CDR2 YFSETQ, per germline. J gave up 4 bases and V 7 bases, and 11 bases lay outside the gene matches. This clonotype was counted at least ten times. Amplified regions were TCR beta CDR3 sequences from RNA transcripts. First-round RT-PCR with HTBI primers amplified the TCR CDR3 region. TCRdb reprocessed the multiplex PCR reads with MiXCR, giving one entry per CDR3 protein. The table has about 59,000 distinct CDR3 sequences, under 70% seen once; the top ten hold approximately 3.6%.

This sequence joins TRBV5-1 and TRBJ2-7; TRBD2 matches 10 bases. The clonotype was recovered from a woman in her sixties with Graves' ophthalmopathy. The specimen sequenced was blood. The CDR3 reads CASGGGTSGMYEQYF. The CDR3 DNA sequence: TGCGCCAGCGGGGGGGGCACTAGCGGGATGTACGAGCAGTACTTC.